What follows describes a single T cell receptor (beta chain). Its target is unknown. PCR employed 60 Vbeta and 13 Jbeta primers. Sequencing was performed with immunoSEQ multiplex PCR; in TCRdb, only in-frame clones are kept and a portion is missing. The sample contains about 96,000 clones, approximately 72% of which appear only once. The germline V and J ends were trimmed by 4 bases and 4 bases, with 7 bases remaining between them. CDR1 DFQATT and CDR2 SNEGSKA come from the germline V gene (reference sequence). The CDR3 extends over 11 amino acids. The data belong to a study of cytomegalovirus exposure and HLA in healthy donors. Study-level points and caveats: It was reported in a later analysis that an Asian-associated ancestry cluster showed fewer N-insertions than the 666-donor mean. Testing in vitro showed three CMV-associated chains specific for CMV antigens. Roughly uniform sequencing depth across donors was assumed, possibly incorrectly. Among TCR beta chains of equal frequency, HLA-associated ones were more clonally expanded in a later analysis.

The chain combines TRBV20-1 with TRBJ1-1; D gene ambiguous. This clonotype originated in a female donor in good health and CMV-seropositive. Material for sequencing was PBMCs. CDR3 amino acids: CSAIILTEAFF. The CDR3 bases are TGCAGTGCTATTATCCTCACTGAAGCTTTCTTT.